This TCR beta chain was observed in a study of T cell repertoires in cytomegalovirus infection. Study-wide context: CMV infection plus the matching HLA type was flagged by public TCR beta signatures.

Study conclusions and caveats: CMV carriers with the relevant HLA were identified by cumulative public TCR beta family frequency. The ex vivo response showed dominance by HLA-C-restricted CMV-specific TCR beta clonotypes.

This clonotype turned up a few times. Its antigen is not identified. TCRdb re-analysed the reads in MiXCR, keeping a single row per CDR3 protein. In the table there are a few hundred thousand distinct CDR3 sequences, about 17% of which are singletons. V lost 5 bases and J 0 bases, leaving 14 bases between the germline ends. Germline lookup yields CDR1 MDHEN and CDR2 SYDVKM. The CDR3 runs to 16 residues. J is TRBJ1-5 and V is TRBV28, with D possibly TRBD1 on 6 matching bases. This receptor was identified in a human donor in good health (CMV status not recorded). Some clones in this sample may be carry-over from other donors' samples. The source material was CD8+ T cells from PBMCs. The CDR3 DNA is TGTGCCAGCAGTAAACGGACAGACTATAGCAATCAGCCCCAGCATTTT. Its translation: CASSKRTDYSNQPQHF.